This record concerns one T cell receptor (beta chain) sequence. What this receptor recognizes is not known. Base quality data are lacking; no much larger clone is found one base away. TCRbeta CDR3 regions were amplified from genomic DNA by means of the immunoSEQ Assay, a bias-controlled multiplex PCR. In the source study's methods: Nucleated cell counts per sample were estimated from amplification of reference gene primers within the assay. To quantify the absolute abundance of each unique TCRbeta CDR3 rearrangement, sequence reads were collapsed and filtered. For each sample, productive Simpson clonality was calculated by taking the square root of Simpson's diversity index across productive rearrangements. TCRdb stores this immuneACCESS table with in-frame sequences only. Part of the clones is absent; in the studies checked, under half of the shortfall reflects unresolved V genes, and no reason is known for the rest. V and J calls and clone size are copied from that table; D and trimming were computed from the DNA. The sample table contains around 65,000 clones; only one count was recorded for around 80% of them. Of the sample, just over 20% is held by the ten largest clones.

The data are from a study of blood T cell repertoires in COVID-19 (dated by TCRdb to between 2020 and 2021). General notes on the study: Collaborator samples came from the United States, Italy and Spain and covered acute and convalescent phases of COVID-19. The prospective study material was composed of cDNA or gDNA derived from T cells, B-cell-depleted T cells, or PBMCs. The dataset comprised deeply sampled blood TCRbeta repertoires from subjects exposed to, actively infected with, or recovered from COVID-19. The repertoires were made available in a free public database intended to serve as a resource for research on the immune response to SARS-CoV-2. Samples were obtained from the ongoing ImmuneRACE study (first 160 participants) and from some 1,200 subjects provided by 6 global collaborators. The sample metadata nearly always contained a de-identified subject ID, COVID-19 status, age in years and sex. Where available, HLA class I and class II types were obtained from metadata supplied by the sample provider rather than from assay-based typing.

The CDR3 holds 15 amino acids from the cysteine to the phenylalanine. Only the CDR3 DNA is retained, 45 bases long and in frame from the first base. Germline trimming amounts to 2 bases on V and 1 base on J, with 2 as the count of junction bases outside the gene matches. Per the germline V gene, ENHRY is the CDR1 and SYGVKD is the CDR2. Whole blood was collected in K2EDTA tubes by collaborating institutions according to the institutions' own protocols. For TCRbeta analysis, collaborator samples were shipped as frozen whole blood, as isolated PBMCs, or as DNA extracted from either sample type. Broad study findings and their caveats: The amount of clinical and demographic metadata varied by source and participant and was provided uncurated.

The sequencing sample was made of peripheral blood. This receptor was taken from a woman of 80 years or more with active or convalescent COVID-19. The rearrangement combines TRBV10-3 with TRBJ1-1, with 9 central nucleotides matching TRBD1. The CDR3 is CAISEPGQGNTEAFF. DNA sequence: TGTGCCATCAGTGAGCCGGGACAGGGGAACACTGAAGCTTTCTTT.